Listed below are T cell receptor beta chains from one sample, sequenced in a study of CD8 T cells in ankylosing spondylitis. TCRdb ran MiXCR on the 5' RACE reads and lists one entry per CDR3 protein. The table has approximately 210,000 distinct CDR3 sequences, roughly 12% seen once; the top ten hold approximately 15%. The material sequenced was blood, either unsorted or a sorted T cell fraction (not recorded which). The receptors stem from a male donor with ankylosing spondylitis or in good health (not recorded which). CDR3s include the opening cysteine and the closing phenylalanine or tryptophan. Fields, in order: D gene, clone size, V gene, J gene, CDR3 protein, CDR3 DNA. D genes are given only for firm matches. Where a row states a size, it is once, few, many or the class of an expanded clone; other rows omit it.

d_call: TRBD1; clone_size: .; v_call: TRBV10-3; j_call: TRBJ2-7; cdr3_aa: CAISEPGQGAPRQYF; cdr3_nt: TGTGCCATCAGTGAGCCGGGACAGGGGGCCCCCAGGCAGTACTTC
d_call: .; clone_size: many; v_call: TRBV29-1; j_call: TRBJ2-7; cdr3_aa: CSVELGQLHSYEQYF; cdr3_nt: TGCAGCGTTGAGTTAGGACAGCTGCACTCCTACGAGCAGTACTTC
d_call: TRBD1; clone_size: .; v_call: TRBV19; j_call: TRBJ2-5; cdr3_aa: CASSSRTGKGETQYF; cdr3_nt: TGTGCCAGTAGTTCTCGGACAGGGAAGGGAGAGACCCAGTACTTC
d_call: .; clone_size: few; v_call: TRBV27; j_call: TRBJ2-2; cdr3_aa: CASRKYRDGELFF; cdr3_nt: TGTGCCAGCCGGAAGTACAGGGATGGGGAGCTGTTTTTT
d_call: .; clone_size: .; v_call: TRBV5-1; j_call: TRBJ2-7; cdr3_aa: CASRTGDLNYEQYF; cdr3_nt: TGCGCCAGCAGAACAGGGGACTTGAACTACGAGCAGTACTTC
d_call: .; clone_size: .; v_call: TRBV6-1; j_call: TRBJ2-3; cdr3_aa: CASSLLRQPSTDTQYF; cdr3_nt: TGTGCCAGCAGCCTACTAAGGCAGCCTAGCACAGATACGCAGTATTTT
d_call: .; clone_size: few; v_call: TRBV6-2/TRBV6-3; j_call: TRBJ2-1; cdr3_aa: CASSFSTFYNEQFF; cdr3_nt: TGTGCCAGCAGTTTCTCGACTTTTTACAATGAGCAGTTCTTC
d_call: .; clone_size: many; v_call: TRBV12-3/TRBV12-4; j_call: TRBJ2-1; cdr3_aa: CASSSRTLEQFF; cdr3_nt: TGTGCCAGCAGTTCTCGGACACTTGAGCAGTTCTTC
d_call: .; clone_size: .; v_call: TRBV6-6; j_call: TRBJ2-7; cdr3_aa: CASSSDVPGEQYF; cdr3_nt: TGTGCCAGCAGTTCCGACGTGCCCGGCGAGCAGTACTTC
d_call: TRBD1; clone_size: .; v_call: TRBV7-9; j_call: TRBJ2-7; cdr3_aa: CAIPPGQGAREQYF; cdr3_nt: TGTGCCATCCCCCCGGGACAGGGGGCGAGGGAGCAGTACTTC
d_call: .; clone_size: .; v_call: TRBV6-1; j_call: TRBJ1-4; cdr3_aa: CASSGLISPEEKLFF; cdr3_nt: TGTGCCAGCAGTGGATTAATTTCTCCGGAGGAAAAACTGTTTTTT
d_call: TRBD1; clone_size: many; v_call: TRBV4-1; j_call: TRBJ1-2; cdr3_aa: CASSQTQGALGYTF; cdr3_nt: TGCGCCAGCAGCCAAACCCAGGGGGCGCTTGGCTACACCTTC
d_call: .; clone_size: few; v_call: TRBV27; j_call: TRBJ2-7; cdr3_aa: CASSFQGYEQYF; cdr3_nt: TGTGCCAGCAGTTTCCAGGGGTACGAGCAGTACTTC
d_call: TRBD1; clone_size: many; v_call: TRBV20-1; j_call: TRBJ1-2; cdr3_aa: CSARETGDQSYTF; cdr3_nt: TGCAGTGCTAGAGAGACAGGGGACCAGAGCTACACCTTC
d_call: .; clone_size: few; v_call: TRBV5-1; j_call: TRBJ1-2; cdr3_aa: CASSPMVQAQRAF; cdr3_nt: TGCGCCAGCAGCCCTATGGTACAGGCCCAACGCGCCTTC
d_call: TRBD2; clone_size: .; v_call: TRBV6-5; j_call: TRBJ2-2; cdr3_aa: CASSYSPGLGRDTGELFF; cdr3_nt: TGTGCCAGCAGTTACTCTCCGGGACTAGGGCGGGACACCGGGGAGCTGTTTTTT
d_call: .; clone_size: few; v_call: TRBV6-1; j_call: TRBJ2-7; cdr3_aa: CASTPSPGADEQYF; cdr3_nt: TGTGCCAGCACCCCGTCCCCAGGGGCGGACGAGCAGTACTTC
d_call: .; clone_size: .; v_call: TRBV2; j_call: TRBJ1-1; cdr3_aa: CASRPFDRSIMNTEAFF; cdr3_nt: TGTGCCAGCAGGCCATTCGACAGGTCGATCATGAACACTGAAGCTTTCTTT
d_call: TRBD2; clone_size: few; v_call: TRBV7-9; j_call: TRBJ2-1; cdr3_aa: CASSLGAGRSYNEQFF; cdr3_nt: TGTGCCAGCAGCTTAGGGGCCGGGAGGTCCTACAATGAGCAGTTCTTC
d_call: .; clone_size: .; v_call: TRBV4-1; j_call: TRBJ1-6; cdr3_aa: CASSQDPGTSANSPLHF; cdr3_nt: TGCGCCAGCAGCCAAGATCCGGGGACGTCCGCCAATTCACCCCTCCACTTT